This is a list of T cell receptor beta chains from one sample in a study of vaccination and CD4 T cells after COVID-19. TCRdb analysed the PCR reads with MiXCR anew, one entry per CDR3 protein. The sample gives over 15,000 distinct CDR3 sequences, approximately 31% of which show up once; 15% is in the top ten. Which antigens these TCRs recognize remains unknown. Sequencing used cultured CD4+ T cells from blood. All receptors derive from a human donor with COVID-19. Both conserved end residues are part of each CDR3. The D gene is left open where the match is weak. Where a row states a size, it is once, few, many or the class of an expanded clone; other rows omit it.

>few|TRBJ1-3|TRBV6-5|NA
CASSYSPQAGNTIYF
TGTGCCAGCAGTTACTCCCCGCAGGCTGGAAACACCATATATTTT
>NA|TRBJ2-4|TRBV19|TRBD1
CASSPQTGGAFENIQYF
TGTGCCAGTAGTCCCCAGACAGGGGGCGCTTTCGAAAACATTCAGTACTTC
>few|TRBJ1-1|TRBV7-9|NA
CASSFRDQNTEAFF
TGTGCCAGCAGCTTCAGAGACCAGAACACTGAAGCTTTCTTT
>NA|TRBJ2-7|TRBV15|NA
CATSRVVQGGDEQYF
TGTGCCACCAGCAGAGTGGTCCAGGGAGGAGACGAGCAGTACTTC
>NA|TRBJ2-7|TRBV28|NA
CASSWSYEQYF
TGTGCCAGCAGTTGGTCCTACGAGCAGTACTTC
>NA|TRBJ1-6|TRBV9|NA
CASSPGNSPLHF
TGTGCCAGCAGCCCGGGTAATTCACCCCTCCACTTT
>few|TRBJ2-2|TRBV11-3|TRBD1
CASSSDRRDGELFF
TGTGCCAGCAGCTCGGACAGGAGAGACGGGGAGCTGTTTTTT
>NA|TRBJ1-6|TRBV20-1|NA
CSAPISWGANSPLHF
TGCAGTGCTCCTATAAGTTGGGGCGCTAATTCACCCCTCCACTTT
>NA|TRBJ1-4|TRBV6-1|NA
CATGGSGTNEKLFF
TGTGCCACCGGGGGTTCCGGGACTAATGAAAAACTGTTTTTT
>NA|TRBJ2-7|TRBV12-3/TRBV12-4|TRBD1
CASSPRGPSVLGQYF
TGTGCCAGCAGTCCCAGGGGGCCCTCTGTATTGGGGCAGTACTTC
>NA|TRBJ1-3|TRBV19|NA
CASNQAFSGNTIYF
TGTGCCAGTAATCAAGCTTTTTCGGGAAACACCATATATTTT
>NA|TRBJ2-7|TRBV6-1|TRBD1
CASRRQGSQFYEQYF
TGTGCCAGCAGACGACAGGGATCACAGTTCTACGAGCAGTACTTC